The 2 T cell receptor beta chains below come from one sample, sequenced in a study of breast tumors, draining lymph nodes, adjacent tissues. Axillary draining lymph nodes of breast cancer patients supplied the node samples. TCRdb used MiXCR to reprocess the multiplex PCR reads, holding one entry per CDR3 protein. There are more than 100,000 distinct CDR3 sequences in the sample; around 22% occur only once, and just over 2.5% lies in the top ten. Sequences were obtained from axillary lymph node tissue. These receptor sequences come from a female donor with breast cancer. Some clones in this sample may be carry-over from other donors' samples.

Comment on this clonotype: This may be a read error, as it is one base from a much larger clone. CDR3 DNA: TGTGCCGGCAGCAACTTCGACTCTGGGGCCAACGTCCTGACTTTC. It encodes CAGSNFDSGANVLTF. This chain joins TRBV6-5 and TRBJ2-6, with unresolved D. Germline V gene lookup returns CDR1 MNHEY and CDR2 SVGAGI. The CDR3 sequence is 15 residues long.

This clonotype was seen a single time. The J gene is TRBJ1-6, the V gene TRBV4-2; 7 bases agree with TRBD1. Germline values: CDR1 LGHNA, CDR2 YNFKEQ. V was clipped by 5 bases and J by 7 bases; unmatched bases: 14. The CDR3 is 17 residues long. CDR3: CASSLVGDSLRNSPLHF. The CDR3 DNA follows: TGTGCCAGCAGCTTGGTCGGGGACAGCTTAAGGAATTCACCCCTCCACTTT.